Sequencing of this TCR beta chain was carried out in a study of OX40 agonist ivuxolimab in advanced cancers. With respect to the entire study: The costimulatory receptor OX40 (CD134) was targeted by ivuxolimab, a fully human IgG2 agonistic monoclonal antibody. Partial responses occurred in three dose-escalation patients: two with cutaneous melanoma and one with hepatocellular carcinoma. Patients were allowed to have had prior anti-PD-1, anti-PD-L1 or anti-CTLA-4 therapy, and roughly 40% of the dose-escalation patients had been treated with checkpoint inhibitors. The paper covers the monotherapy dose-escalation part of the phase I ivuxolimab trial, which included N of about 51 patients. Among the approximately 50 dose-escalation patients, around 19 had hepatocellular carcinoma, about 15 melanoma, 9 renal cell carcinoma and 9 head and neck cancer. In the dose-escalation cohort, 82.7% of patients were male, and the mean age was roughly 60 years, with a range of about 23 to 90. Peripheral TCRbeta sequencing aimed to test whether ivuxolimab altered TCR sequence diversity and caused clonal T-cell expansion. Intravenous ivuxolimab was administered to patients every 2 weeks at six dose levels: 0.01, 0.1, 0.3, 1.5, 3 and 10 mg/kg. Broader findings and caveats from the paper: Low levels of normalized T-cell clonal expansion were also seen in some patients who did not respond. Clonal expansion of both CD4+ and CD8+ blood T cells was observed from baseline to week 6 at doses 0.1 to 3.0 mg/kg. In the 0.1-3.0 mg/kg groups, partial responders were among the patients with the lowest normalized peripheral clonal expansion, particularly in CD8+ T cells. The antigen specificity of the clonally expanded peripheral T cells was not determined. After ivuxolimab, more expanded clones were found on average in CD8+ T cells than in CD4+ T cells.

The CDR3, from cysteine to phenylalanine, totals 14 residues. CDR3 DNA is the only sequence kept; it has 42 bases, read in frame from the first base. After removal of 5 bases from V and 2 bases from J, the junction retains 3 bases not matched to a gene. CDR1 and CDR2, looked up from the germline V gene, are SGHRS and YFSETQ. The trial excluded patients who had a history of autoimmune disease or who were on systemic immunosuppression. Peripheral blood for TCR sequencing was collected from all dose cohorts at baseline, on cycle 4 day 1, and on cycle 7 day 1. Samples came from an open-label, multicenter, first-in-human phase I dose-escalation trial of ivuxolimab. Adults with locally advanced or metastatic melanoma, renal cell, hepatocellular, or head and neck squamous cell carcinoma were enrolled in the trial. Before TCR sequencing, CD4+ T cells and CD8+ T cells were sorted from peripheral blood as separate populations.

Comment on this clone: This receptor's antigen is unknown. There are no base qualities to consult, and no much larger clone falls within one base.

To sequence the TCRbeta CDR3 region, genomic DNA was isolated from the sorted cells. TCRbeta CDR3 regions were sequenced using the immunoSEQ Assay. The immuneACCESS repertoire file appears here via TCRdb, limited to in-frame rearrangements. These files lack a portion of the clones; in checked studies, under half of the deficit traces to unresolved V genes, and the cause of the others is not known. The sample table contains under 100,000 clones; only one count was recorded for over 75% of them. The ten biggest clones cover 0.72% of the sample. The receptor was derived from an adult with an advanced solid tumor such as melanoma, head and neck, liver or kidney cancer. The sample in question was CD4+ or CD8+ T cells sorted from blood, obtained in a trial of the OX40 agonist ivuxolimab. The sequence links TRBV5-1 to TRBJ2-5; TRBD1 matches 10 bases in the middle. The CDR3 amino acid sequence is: CASRRTGGQETQYF. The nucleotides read TGCGCCAGCAGAAGGACAGGGGGGCAAGAGACCCAGTACTTC.